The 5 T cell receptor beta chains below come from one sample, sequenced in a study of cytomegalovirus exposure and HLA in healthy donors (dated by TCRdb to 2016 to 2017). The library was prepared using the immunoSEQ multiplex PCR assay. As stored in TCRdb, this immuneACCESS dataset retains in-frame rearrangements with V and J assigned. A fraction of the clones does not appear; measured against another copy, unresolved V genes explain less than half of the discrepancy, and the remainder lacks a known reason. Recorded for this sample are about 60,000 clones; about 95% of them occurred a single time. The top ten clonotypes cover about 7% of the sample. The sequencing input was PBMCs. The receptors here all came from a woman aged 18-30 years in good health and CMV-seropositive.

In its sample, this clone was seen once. The CDR3 coding sequence is TGTGCCAGCAGCCGGGGACAGGGGGCCTCAACTGGCTACACCTTC. Translation gives CASSRGQGASTGYTF. V is TRBV5-6 and J is TRBJ1-2, with 12 bases matching TRBD1. V lost 4 bases to trimming and J lost 7 bases; unmatched junction nucleotides: 8. Germline values: CDR1 SGHDT, CDR2 YYEEEE. The CDR3 length is 15 residues.

The CDR3 is CASSYSVTVKETQYF. For the CDR3, the DNA is TGTGCCAGCAGTTACTCGGTAACAGTAAAAGAGACCCAGTACTTC. This chain connects TRBV6-6 to TRBJ2-5; D ambiguous. Germline CDR1 and CDR2: MNHNY and SVGAGI (reference sequence). V gave up 0 bases and J gave up 3 bases, with 11 bases separating them. The CDR3 extends over 15 amino acids.

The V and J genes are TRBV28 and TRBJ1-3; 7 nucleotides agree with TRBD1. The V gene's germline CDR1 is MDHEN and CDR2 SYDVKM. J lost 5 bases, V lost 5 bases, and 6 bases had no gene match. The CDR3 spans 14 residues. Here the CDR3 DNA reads TGTGCCAGCAGTCCCCCGGGACAGCGAAACACCATATATTTT. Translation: CASSPPGQRNTIYF.

CDR3 sequence (DNA): TGTGCCAGCAGCGTCGATACTCAATCTTACGAGCAGTACTTC. Translating it yields CASSVDTQSYEQYF. The chain combines TRBV9 with TRBJ2-7; D gene ambiguous. Germline V gene data show CDR1 as SGDLS and CDR2 as YYNGEE. The CDR3 has 14 residues. Trimming took off 2 bases at V and 4 bases at J, with 13 bases between the two ends.

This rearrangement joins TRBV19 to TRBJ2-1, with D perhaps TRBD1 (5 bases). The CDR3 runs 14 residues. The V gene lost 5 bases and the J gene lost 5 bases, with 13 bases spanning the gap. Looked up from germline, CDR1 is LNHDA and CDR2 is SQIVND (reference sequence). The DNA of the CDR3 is TGTGCCAGTAGTTATTGGGGCCCGCACAATGAGCAGTTCTTC. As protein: CASSYWGPHNEQFF.